Detailed here is one TCR beta chain. Its antigen is not yet known. One base away there is no much larger clone; base qualities are not given. Whole blood was collected in K2EDTA tubes by collaborating institutions according to the institutions' own protocols. For TCRbeta analysis, collaborators shipped samples in one of three forms: frozen whole blood, isolated PBMCs, or DNA extracted from either of those sample types. CDR1 MNHEY and CDR2 SVGAGI are derived from the germline V gene. V is trimmed back by 7 bases and J by 3 bases, and the junction contains 3 bases that no gene match accounts for. The CDR3, cysteine through phenylalanine, is 14 amino acids long. Only CDR3 DNA remains: 42 bases, in frame from the first base. The source of the sample is a study of blood T cell repertoires in COVID-19 (TCRdb year 2020). About the investigation overall: Collaborator samples came from the United States, Italy and Spain and covered acute and convalescent phases of COVID-19. The prospective study material was composed of cDNA or gDNA derived from T cells, B-cell-depleted T cells, or PBMCs. Deeply sampled blood TCRbeta repertoires from subjects exposed to, actively infected with, or recovered from COVID-19 were included in the dataset. The repertoires were released in a freely available public database meant as a resource for research on the immune response to SARS-CoV-2. Samples were obtained from the ongoing ImmuneRACE study (first 160 participants) and from over a thousand subjects provided by 6 global collaborators. Nearly every sample came with metadata listing a de-identified subject ID, COVID-19 status, age in years and sex. Where available, HLA class I and class II types were taken from metadata supplied by the sample provider and were not determined by assay-based typing. General study outcomes and caveats: The amount of clinical and demographic metadata varied by source and participant and was provided uncurated.

The immunoSEQ Assay, a bias-controlled multiplex PCR, was used to amplify TCRbeta CDR3 regions from genomic DNA. On the study's bioinformatics: Within the assay, amplification of reference gene primers was used to estimate how many nucleated cells each sample contained. Sequence reads were collapsed and filtered to measure the absolute abundance of every unique TCRbeta CDR3 rearrangement. For each sample, productive Simpson clonality was calculated as the square root of Simpson's diversity index over productive rearrangements. Entries here come from immuneACCESS through TCRdb and include only in-frame sequences with V and J called. Some clones fail to appear in such tables; in the studies checked, an unresolved V gene covers under half of the shortfall, and the cause of the remainder is unknown. That table is the source of V, J and clone size, and D and trimming were worked out from the DNA. The sample includes some 28,000 clones, with about 80% observed a single time. Clones ranked in the top ten supply 40% of the sample.

The specimen sequenced was peripheral blood. The V and J segments used are TRBV6-5 and TRBJ2-3, with 11 junctional bases fitting TRBD2. This sequence was found in a man between 70 and 80 years old with acute or convalescent COVID-19. The nucleotide sequence reads as follows: TGTGCCAGCACCGGGACTAGCGGTACAGATACGCAGTATTTT. Translated, this gives CASTGTSGTDTQYF.